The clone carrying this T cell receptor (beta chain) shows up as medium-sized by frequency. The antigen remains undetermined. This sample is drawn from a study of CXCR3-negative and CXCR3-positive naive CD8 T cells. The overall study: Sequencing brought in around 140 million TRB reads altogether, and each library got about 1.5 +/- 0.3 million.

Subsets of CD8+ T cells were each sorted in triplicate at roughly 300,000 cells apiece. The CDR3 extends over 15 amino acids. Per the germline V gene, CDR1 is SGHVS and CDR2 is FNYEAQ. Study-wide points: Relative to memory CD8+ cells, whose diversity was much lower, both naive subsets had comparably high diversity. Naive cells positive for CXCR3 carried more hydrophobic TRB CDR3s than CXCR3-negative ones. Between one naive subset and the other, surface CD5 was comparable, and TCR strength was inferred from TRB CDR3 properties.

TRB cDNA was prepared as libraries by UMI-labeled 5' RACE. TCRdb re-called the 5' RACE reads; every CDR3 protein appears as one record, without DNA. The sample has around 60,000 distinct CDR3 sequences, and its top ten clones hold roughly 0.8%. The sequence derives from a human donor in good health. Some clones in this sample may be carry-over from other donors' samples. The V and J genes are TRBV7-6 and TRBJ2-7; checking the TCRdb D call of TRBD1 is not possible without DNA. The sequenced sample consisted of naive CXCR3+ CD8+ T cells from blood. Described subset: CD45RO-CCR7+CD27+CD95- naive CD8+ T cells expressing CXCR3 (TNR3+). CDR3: CASSGGQTPSYEQYF.